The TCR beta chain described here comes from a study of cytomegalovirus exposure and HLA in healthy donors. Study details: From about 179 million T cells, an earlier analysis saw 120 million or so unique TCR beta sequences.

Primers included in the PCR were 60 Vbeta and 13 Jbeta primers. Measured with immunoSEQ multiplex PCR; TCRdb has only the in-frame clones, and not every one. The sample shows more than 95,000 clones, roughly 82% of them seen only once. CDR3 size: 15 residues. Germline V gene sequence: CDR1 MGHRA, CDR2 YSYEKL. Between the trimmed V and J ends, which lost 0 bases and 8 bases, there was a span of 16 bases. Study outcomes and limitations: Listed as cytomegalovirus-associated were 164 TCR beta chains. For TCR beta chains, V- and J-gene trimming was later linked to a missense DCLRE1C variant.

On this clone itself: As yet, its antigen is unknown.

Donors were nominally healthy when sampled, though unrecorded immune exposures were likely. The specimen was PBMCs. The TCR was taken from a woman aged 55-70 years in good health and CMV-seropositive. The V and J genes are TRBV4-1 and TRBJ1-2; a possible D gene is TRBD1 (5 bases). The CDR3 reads CASSQDAIGGRGYTF. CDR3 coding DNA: TGCGCCAGCAGCCAAGACGCCATCGGGGGTCGCGGCTACACCTTC.